These 8 T cell receptor beta chains were sequenced from one sample in a study of blood T cell repertoires in COVID-19. This table comes from immunoSEQ multiplex PCR, and its TCRdb copy is limited to in-frame clones, with some not included. Among around 300,000 clones listed, around 89% were seen once. Sequencing was performed on peripheral blood. Receptors originate from a woman aged 25 to 45 with COVID-19, enrolled during active disease.

The chain employs TRBV7-3 and TRBJ2-5, with 10 bases matching TRBD1. Germline CDR1 reads SGHTA; CDR2 reads FQGTGA. The length of the CDR3 is 15 residues. Trimming removed 3 bases from V and 4 bases from J; junction bases left unmatched: 5. The CDR3 coding sequence is TGTGCCAGCAGCTTGACAGGGGGCTTGAGAGAGACCCAGTACTTC. It translates to CASSLTGGLRETQYF.

This chain connects TRBV27 to TRBJ2-5, with D perhaps matching TRBD1 (6 bases). The CDR3 covers 13 residues. V lost 7 bases to trimming and J lost 5 bases, with 14 bases between them. Germline V gene lookup returns CDR1 MNHEY and CDR2 SMNVEV (reference sequence). This chain's CDR3 is CASTSQGSETQYF. The CDR3 DNA reads as TGTGCCAGCACTTCTCAGGGGTCCGAGACCCAGTACTTC.

V usage is TRBV2 and J usage is TRBJ2-5; the D is unclear. There are 12 residues in the CDR3. Germline values: CDR1 SNHLY, CDR2 FYNNEI. Trimming stripped 6 bases from V and 4 bases from J, with 9 bases between. CDR3 region: CASRPLSETQYF. Written as DNA, the CDR3 is TGTGCCAGCAGACCACTATCAGAGACCCAGTACTTC.

This chain connects TRBV3-1 (or the pseudogene TRBV3-2) to TRBJ1-4, with D perhaps TRBD1 (5 bases). Germline V gene lookup returns CDR1 LGHDT and CDR2 YNNKEL (reference sequence). Trimming stripped 3 bases from V and 4 bases from J, with 12 bases between. CDR3 length: 15 residues. In DNA, the CDR3 is TGTGCCAGCAGCCAGCAGGGCGGATATAATGAAAAACTGTTTTTT. It encodes CASSQQGGYNEKLFF.

The gene calls are TRBV7-2 and TRBJ2-2; D call uncertain. This CDR3 has 12 residues. Trimming removed 9 bases at V and 4 bases at J, with 9 bases between. Germline assignment: CDR1 SGHTA and CDR2 FQGNSA. Written as DNA, the CDR3 is TGTGCCAGTAGACACCGCACCGGGGAGCTGTTTTTT. Amino acid sequence: CASRHRTGELFF.

The chain recombines TRBV15 with TRBJ1-2; no clear D. Trimming pared 3 bases from V and 8 bases from J, leaving 16 bases between. This CDR3 has 14 amino acids. Germline-derived CDR1 and CDR2 are LNHNV and YYDKDF (reference sequence). CDR3 protein: CATSSERVPSGYTF. CDR3 DNA sequence: TGTGCCACCAGCAGCGAGCGGGTCCCCAGCGGCTACACCTTC.

This clone was detected ten times or more. The V call is TRBV2, the J call TRBJ1-4; 8 bases are a match to TRBD1. V lost 2 bases, J lost 4 bases, and 9 bases stayed unmatched. The length of the CDR3 is 17 residues. Per the germline V gene, CDR1 is SNHLY and CDR2 is FYNNEI. The CDR3 sequence: CASSERRGRRDNEKLFF. CDR3 DNA sequence: TGTGCCAGCAGTGAACGCAGGGGGCGCCGGGATAATGAAAAACTGTTTTTT.

The V gene is TRBV10-3, the J gene TRBJ1-6; 10 nucleotides align to TRBD1. Per germline, CDR1 ENHRY and CDR2 SYGVKD. The CDR3 is made up of 14 amino acids. Trimming at V came to 5 bases and at J to 10 bases, leaving 5 bases not matched to a gene. This chain's CDR3 is CAISTGTGESPLHF. The DNA of the CDR3 is TGTGCCATCAGTACCGGGACAGGGGAGTCACCCCTCCACTTT.